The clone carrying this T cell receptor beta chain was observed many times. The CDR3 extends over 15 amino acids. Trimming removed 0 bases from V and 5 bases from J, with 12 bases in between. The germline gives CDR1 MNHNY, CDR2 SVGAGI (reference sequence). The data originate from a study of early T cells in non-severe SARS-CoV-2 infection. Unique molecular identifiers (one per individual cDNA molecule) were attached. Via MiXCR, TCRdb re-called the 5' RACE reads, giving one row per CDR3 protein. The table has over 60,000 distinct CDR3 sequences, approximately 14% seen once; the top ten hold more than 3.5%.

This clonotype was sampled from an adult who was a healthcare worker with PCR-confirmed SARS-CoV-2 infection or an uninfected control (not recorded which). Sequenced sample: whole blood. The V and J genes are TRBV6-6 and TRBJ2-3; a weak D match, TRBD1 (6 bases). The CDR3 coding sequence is TGTGCCAGCAGTTACTCCAGGGGTCATCAAGATACGCAGTATTTT. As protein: CASSYSRGHQDTQYF.